Detailed here is one T cell receptor beta chain. Its antigen is unidentified. Assay used: immunoSEQ multiplex PCR; TCRdb lists only in-frame clones, some missing. The table lists about 94,000 clones, roughly 89% of them singletons. These data come from a study of PD-1 blockade in classical Hodgkin lymphoma. Broader study findings: A reduction in baseline TCR diversity was reportedly seen in newly diagnosed patients relative to healthy donors. Patients were excluded if nivolumab began under 1 year after ASCT (the autologous transplant).

Each and every patient relapsed after autologous stem cell transplantation, and patients got differing brentuximab vedotin exposure. Best overall response was complete response, partial response or progressive disease in these relapsed/refractory classical Hodgkin lymphoma patients. With 7 bases removed from V and 4 bases from J, the gap between germline ends came to 12 bases. Germline V lookup: CDR1 SGHKS, CDR2 YYEKEE (reference sequence). There are 14 residues in the CDR3. The TCR comes from a human donor with classical Hodgkin lymphoma. Sequenced here: peripheral blood mononuclear cells (PBMCs), sampled before the second cycle of nivolumab. This chain uses TRBV5-5 with TRBJ1-6; D might be TRBD1 (5 bases). CDR3 amino acids: CASSEGTYNSPLHF. In DNA form, the CDR3 reads TGTGCCAGCTCTGAGGGGACGTATAATTCACCCCTCCACTTT.